Shown below are 12 T cell receptor beta chains from a single sample sequenced in a study of T cells in Graves' hyperthyroidism and ophthalmopathy. The source material, RNA transcripts, was used to amplify TCR beta CDR3 regions. HTBI primers were used for first-round RT-PCR of the TCR CDR3. TCRdb re-derived calls from the multiplex PCR reads in MiXCR, one entry per CDR3 protein. The sample lists roughly 800,000 distinct CDR3 sequences; 35% to 40% were seen once. Input material: blood. The source is a man younger than 35 with Graves' hyperthyroidism.

This clonotype was seen at least ten times. The chain is built from TRBV6-6 and TRBJ1-1; D gene uncertain. The germline V and J ends were trimmed by 2 bases and 0 bases, with 7 bases remaining between them. The CDR3 spans 14 residues. Germline V gene sequence: CDR1 MNHNY, CDR2 SVGAGI (reference sequence). The CDR3 sequence: CASSYNDMNTEAFF. Here the CDR3 DNA reads TGTGCCAGCAGTTACAATGACATGAACACTGAAGCTTTCTTT.

The chain is built from TRBV7-6 and TRBJ2-1; TRBD2 agrees at 11 bases. Germline trimming cut 4 bases from V and 7 bases from J; bases unmatched to any gene: 12. Germline CDR1 reads SGHVS; CDR2 reads FNYEAQ. There are 17 residues in the CDR3. CDR3 amino acids: CASSSLAGGNLVNEQFF. The DNA of the CDR3 is TGTGCCAGCAGCTCCTTAGCGGGAGGGAATTTAGTAAATGAGCAGTTCTTC.

The chain uses TRBV5-5 and TRBJ2-5; 7 bases map to TRBD2. V lost 0 bases to trimming and J lost 5 bases; unmatched junction nucleotides: 10. CDR1 SGHKS and CDR2 YYEKEE come from the germline V gene (reference sequence). CDR3 length equals 16 residues. CDR3 sequence: CASSLDGSGDWETQYF. The CDR3 coding sequence is TGTGCCAGCAGCTTGGACGGGAGCGGGGATTGGGAGACCCAGTACTTC.

The chain employs TRBV5-1 and TRBJ2-5, with 13 bases that match TRBD2. This CDR3 region has 16 residues. Germline V lookup: CDR1 SGHRS, CDR2 YFSETQ. The V gene end was trimmed by 1 base and the J gene end by 3 bases; junction bases not matched to a gene: 3. The chain's CDR3 is CASSLRLAGGKETQYF. DNA for the CDR3: TGCGCCAGCAGCTTGAGACTAGCGGGGGGAAAAGAGACCCAGTACTTC.

The genes are TRBV10-3 and TRBJ2-7, with unresolved D. CDR3 size: 12 residues. Germline V gene lookup returns CDR1 ENHRY and CDR2 SYGVKD. V was shortened by 10 bases and J by 4 bases, with 14 bases between the two germline ends. The CDR3 DNA reads TGTGCCACCTCCTCCGGGCTATACGAGCAGTACTTC. Translated, it gives CATSSGLYEQYF.

This clonotype was counted once. The chain carries TRBV10-2 and TRBJ2-7, with a weak D call TRBD1 (6 bases). The CDR3 runs to 17 residues. Trimming took off 4 bases at V and 2 bases at J, with 21 bases between the two ends. The germline CDR1 and CDR2 sequences are WSHSY and SAAADI. This chain's CDR3 is CASSASSEGQLTYEQYF. CDR3 sequence (DNA): TGCGCCAGCAGTGCCAGTAGCGAAGGACAGCTGACCTACGAGCAGTACTTC.

This clonotype came up many times. The chain carries TRBV5-1 and TRBJ1-6; 8 bases line up with TRBD1. CDR1 is SGHRS, CDR2 YFSETQ, per germline. The CDR3 runs 14 residues. Germline trimming cut 4 bases from V and 8 bases from J; bases unmatched to any gene: 5. The CDR3 nucleotides read TGCGCCAGCAGCCCTAGGACAGGGCATTCACCCCTCCACTTT. This codes for CASSPRTGHSPLHF.

Note on this clonotype: The conserved phenylalanine or tryptophan normally closing the CDR3 is absent here, so this likely arose from a read error. This chain uses TRBV19 with TRBJ1-5; no reliable D call. The V end was cut by 3 bases, the J end by 1 base, with 7 bases between. The germline V gene has CDR1 LNHDA and CDR2 SQIVND (reference sequence). CDR3 length: 14 amino acids. The CDR3 region has the DNA TGTGCCAGTAGTATTCTTGACAGCAATCAGCCCCAGCATTCT. This translates into CASSILDSNQPQHS.

About this clonotype itself: This may be a read error, as it is one base from a much larger clone. The rearrangement uses TRBV20-1 and TRBJ1-2; no definite D call. CDR1 is DFQATT and CDR2 is SNEGSKA in the germline V gene (reference sequence). The length of the CDR3 is 13 residues. The CDR3 DNA reads as TGCAGTGCTAGACCCGTTACTAACCATGGCTACACCTTC. Amino acids: CSARPVTNHGYTF.

This clonotype came up many times. The V gene is TRBV20-1, the J gene TRBJ1-1; D is perhaps TRBD1 (5 bases). CDR1 is DFQATT, CDR2 SNEGSKA, per germline (reference sequence). Trimming removed 0 bases from V and 6 bases from J, with 11 bases in between. This CDR3 region has 13 residues. The CDR3 region has the DNA TGCAGTGCTAGAGATCCCGACAGCGCTGAAGCTTTCTTT. Encoded protein: CSARDPDSAEAFF.

This clonotype was counted between two and nine times. The chain couples TRBV12-3 or TRBV12-4 to TRBJ1-2, with D tentatively TRBD1 (5 bases). Trimming pared 8 bases from V and 5 bases from J, leaving 18 bases between. This CDR3 contains 14 residues. The CDR3 nucleotides are TGTGCCAGCGCAGTTCAGGGCGTACCTTATGGCTACACCTTC. As protein: CASAVQGVPYGYTF.

This clonotype was counted many times. The CDR3 sequence is CASSLEGTVMNTEAFF. DNA of the CDR3: TGTGCCAGCAGCTTAGAAGGGACAGTCATGAACACTGAAGCTTTCTTT. V and J are TRBV7-9 and TRBJ1-1; 7 bases align to TRBD1. The CDR3 sequence is 16 residues long. V gave up 1 base and J gave up 0 bases; unmatched junction bases: 5. The germline V gene encodes CDR1 SEHNR and CDR2 FQNEAQ (reference sequence).